Following are 19 T cell receptor beta chains from one sample sequenced in a study of cytomegalovirus exposure and HLA in healthy donors. Generated by immunoSEQ multiplex PCR, the TCRdb table keeps only in-frame clones and is missing some. This sample has around 90,000 clones; 84% occur once, and the top ten carry about an eighth. Material: PBMCs. The receptors stem from a woman between 18 and 29 years old in good health and CMV-seropositive.

The chain couples TRBV28 to TRBJ2-5, with TRBD1 as a possible D gene (6 bases). V lost 11 bases to trimming and J lost 2 bases, with 24 bases between them. CDR3 size: 16 residues. Germline-derived CDR1 and CDR2 are MDHEN and SYDVKM. The CDR3 DNA reads TGTGCCGCAGGGACAAAGGGTACCAGGGGACAAGAGACCCAGTACTTC. This sequence encodes CAAGTKGTRGQETQYF. Full variable domain (missing parts from reference TRBV28 and TRBJ2-5): DVKVTQSSRYLVKRTGEKVFLECVQDMDHENMFWYRQDPGLGLRLIYFSYDVKMKEKGDIPEGYSVSREKKERFSLILESASTNQTSMYLCAAGTKGTRGQETQYFGPGTRLLVL.

V is TRBV2 and J is TRBJ2-1, with 8 bases identical to TRBD2. J gave up 5 bases and V 5 bases, and 5 bases lay outside the gene matches. The CDR3 covers 14 residues. The germline CDR1 and CDR2 sequences are SNHLY and FYNNEI. The DNA for the CDR3 is TGTGCCAGCAGTCGGACTAGCTACGACAATGAGCAGTTCTTC. Translating gives CASSRTSYDNEQFF.

This chain connects TRBV7-3 to TRBJ1-1, with D unclear. This CDR3 comprises 18 residues. Germline CDR1 is SGHTA and CDR2 is FQGTGA. V was pared by 1 base and J by 1 base, with 19 bases between. Here the CDR3 reads CASSLNPISPRANTEAFF. CDR3 nucleotide sequence: TGTGCCAGCAGCTTAAACCCGATAAGCCCGAGGGCGAACACTGAAGCTTTCTTT.

This clone came up once. This sequence joins TRBV12-5 and TRBJ2-7; 11 bases fit TRBD1. Per the germline V gene, CDR1 is LGHNT and CDR2 is FRNRAP. The CDR3 runs to 13 residues. CDR3 DNA sequence: TGTGCCCCGGGGGGACAGGGGGTGTACGAGCAGTACTTC. It codes for CAPGGQGVYEQYF.

The V and J genes are TRBV6-5 and TRBJ1-3, with D tentatively TRBD1 (5 bases). This CDR3 is built from 14 residues. Germline V CDR1 and CDR2: MNHEY, SVGAGI. V dropped 0 bases and J dropped 4 bases, with 7 bases sitting between them. The CDR3, as DNA: TGTGCCAGCAGTTACTCAGGGGAAGGAAACACCATATATTTT. This sequence encodes CASSYSGEGNTIYF.

CDR3 DNA sequence: TGTGCCAGCAGTTTATTCCTCAGGGAGGGTGAGCAGTTCTTC. This gives the protein CASSLFLREGEQFF. The chain is built from TRBV27 and TRBJ2-1, with 7 bases matching TRBD2. With V trimmed by 1 base and J by 9 bases, 6 bases remained unmatched. The germline gives CDR1 MNHEY, CDR2 SMNVEV (reference sequence). The CDR3 covers 14 residues.

In its sample, this clone was seen once. The chain carries TRBV19 and TRBJ2-7; 9 positions agree with TRBD2. The germline V gene has CDR1 LNHDA and CDR2 SQIVND (reference sequence). After removal of 6 bases from V and 3 bases from J, the junction contained 12 bases not matched to a gene. The CDR3 contains 16 residues. DNA for the CDR3: TGTGCCAGTAGCCCTCCCGGCAGCGGGGGGATCTACGAGCAGTACTTC. Residues: CASSPPGSGGIYEQYF. Drawing the rest from reference TRBV19 and TRBJ2-7, the complete variable domain is DGGITQSPKYLFRKEGQNVTLSCEQNLNHDAMYWYRQDPGQGLRLIYYSQIVNDFQKGDIAEGYSVSREKKESFPLTVTSAQKNPTAFYLCASSPPGSGGIYEQYFGPGTRLTVT.

The rearrangement uses TRBV19 and TRBJ2-7; TRBD1 might be the D (7 bases). This CDR3 is built from 13 residues. Per germline, CDR1 LNHDA and CDR2 SQIVND (reference sequence). Trimming left V 5 bases short and J 2 bases short, with 10 bases between. The CDR3 here is CASSAGQTYEQYF. For the CDR3, the DNA is TGTGCCAGTAGTGCGGGACAGACCTACGAGCAGTACTTC.

CDR3 amino acids: CASSQVVGSEQYF. Here the CDR3 DNA reads TGTGCCAGCAGCCAGGTGGTGGGGAGCGAGCAGTACTTC. The chain employs TRBV7-2 and TRBJ2-7, with D perhaps TRBD2 (5 bases). CDR1 and CDR2 (germline): SGHTA, FQGNSA. The CDR3 runs 13 residues. Trimming stripped 5 bases from V and 6 bases from J, with 14 bases between. Based on the CDR3 plus reference TRBV7-2 and TRBJ2-7, the full variable domain is GAGVSQSPSNKVTEKGKDVELRCDPISGHTALYWYRQSLGQGLEFLIYFQGNSAPDKSGLPSDRFSAERTGGSVSTLTIQRTQQEDSAVYLCASSQVVGSEQYFGPGTRLTVT.

The genes are TRBV19 and TRBJ1-4, with D perhaps TRBD1 (5 bases). Germline V gene lookup returns CDR1 LNHDA and CDR2 SQIVND (reference sequence). The CDR3 totals 16 residues. Trimming took 6 bases from V and 0 from J, leaving 14 bases between them. The CDR3 region has the DNA TGTGCCAGTAGAAACCAGGGCGATGCAACTAATGAAAAACTGTTTTTT. Residues: CASRNQGDATNEKLFF.

This chain joins TRBV6-1 and TRBJ2-7; 9 nucleotides match TRBD1. Germline V gene sequence: CDR1 MNHNS, CDR2 SASEGT. This CDR3 region has 12 residues. J was trimmed by 3 bases and V by 10 bases; bases with no gene match: 4. The chain's CDR3 is CATRTGVYEQYF. The CDR3 DNA follows: TGTGCCACCCGGACAGGGGTCTACGAGCAGTACTTC.

This clone has more than one count but fewer than ten. V and J are TRBV2 and TRBJ2-5, with 13 nucleotides matching TRBD2. From germline, CDR1 is SNHLY and CDR2 FYNNEI. With 3 bases clipped from V and 1 base from J, the junction kept 5 bases outside the gene matches. This CDR3 is 17 amino acids long. The CDR3 sequence: CASSDEGLAGSQETQYF. The CDR3 bases are TGTGCCAGCAGTGATGAGGGACTAGCGGGGTCCCAAGAGACCCAGTACTTC.

The gene calls are TRBV19 and TRBJ1-4, with 7 bases fitting TRBD1. Looked up from germline, CDR1 is LNHDA and CDR2 is SQIVND (reference sequence). Trimming at V came to 5 bases and at J to 4 bases, leaving 7 bases not matched to a gene. The CDR3 has 15 amino acids. The DNA of the CDR3 is TGTGCCAGTAGTCTCCCGGCAGGGGGTAATGAAAAACTGTTTTTT. Translated: CASSLPAGGNEKLFF.

V usage is TRBV6-1 and J usage is TRBJ2-3; 7 nucleotides match TRBD1. V lost 6 bases, J lost 3 bases, and 6 bases stayed unmatched. The CDR3 is made up of 14 amino acids. Germline V gene lookup returns CDR1 MNHNS and CDR2 SASEGT. CDR3 loop: CASRERTGTDTQYF. Here the CDR3 DNA reads TGTGCCAGCAGAGAGAGGACAGGAACAGATACGCAGTATTTT.

Remarks on this clone: Because the CDR3's place on the DNA is in doubt, the DNA is left out and the CDR3 is given as listed by TCRdb. The V and J genes are TRBV6-4 and TRBJ2-6; the DNA was not used to check the table's D call, TRBD1. The CDR3 extends over 16 residues, inclusive of both ends. Germline CDR1 reads MRHNA; CDR2 reads SNTAGT. The CDR3 spells CASSGDSSSGANVLTF.

This chain links TRBV9 with TRBJ1-1; D is unresolved. This CDR3 region has 15 residues. Germline values: CDR1 SGDLS, CDR2 YYNGEE. V was shortened by 0 bases and J by 1 base, with 10 bases between the two germline ends. The CDR3 bases are TGTGCCAGCAGCGTAGACGTACACCAGAACACTGAAGCTTTCTTT. Amino acid sequence: CASSVDVHQNTEAFF.

The chain uses TRBV28 and TRBJ1-2; TRBD1 is a possible D gene (5 bases). The CDR3 loop spans 20 amino acids. Germline CDR1 reads MDHEN; CDR2 reads SYDVKM. V was pared by 3 bases and J by 4 bases, with 30 bases between. In DNA, the CDR3 is TGTGCCAGCAGTTTCCCGAAGTTCGGGCAGGGAGGATCCTGGGGCTATGGCTACACCTTC. It specifies CASSFPKFGQGGSWGYGYTF.

With respect to this clone: Other DNA sequences in the same sample also yield this CDR3. The CDR3, as DNA: TGCGCCAGCAGCCCGGGACAGGGTAATTCACCCCTCCACTTT. Translating it yields CASSPGQGNSPLHF. The chain has TRBV4-3 and TRBJ1-6; 9 bases are shared with TRBD1. V lost 4 bases and J lost 6; bases outside the gene matches: 1. CDR1 and CDR2 (germline): LGHNA, YSLEER. The CDR3 extends over 14 amino acids.

The chain employs TRBV5-1 and TRBJ2-7; 7 positions agree with TRBD2. Trimming took 4 bases from V and 0 from J; bases not matched to a gene: 7. The CDR3 consists of 15 residues. Looked up from germline, CDR1 is SGHRS and CDR2 is YFSETQ. The CDR3 sequence is CASSPVPGGSYEQYF. DNA for the CDR3: TGCGCCAGCAGCCCGGTACCGGGGGGCTCCTACGAGCAGTACTTC.